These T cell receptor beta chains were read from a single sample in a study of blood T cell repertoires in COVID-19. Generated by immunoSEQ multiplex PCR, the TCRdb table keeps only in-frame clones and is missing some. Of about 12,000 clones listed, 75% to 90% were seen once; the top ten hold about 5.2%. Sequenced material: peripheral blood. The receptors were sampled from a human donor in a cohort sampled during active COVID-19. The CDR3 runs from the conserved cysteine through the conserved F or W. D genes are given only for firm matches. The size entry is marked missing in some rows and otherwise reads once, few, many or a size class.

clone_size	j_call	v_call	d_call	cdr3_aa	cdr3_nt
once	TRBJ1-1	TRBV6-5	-	CASSYSQGGTEAFF	TGTGCCAGCAGTTACTCTCAGGGTGGCACTGAAGCTTTCTTT
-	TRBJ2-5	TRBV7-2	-	CASSLGVRGTQYF	TGTGCCAGCAGCTTAGGAGTGCGTGGGACCCAGTACTTC
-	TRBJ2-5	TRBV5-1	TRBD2	CASSPRVAGEGETQYF	TGCGCCAGCAGCCCCCGGGTAGCGGGAGAGGGTGAGACCCAGTACTTC
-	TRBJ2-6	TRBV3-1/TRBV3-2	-	CASSSATGPSGANVLTF	TGTGCCAGCAGCTCAGCGACAGGCCCCTCTGGGGCCAACGTCCTGACTTTC
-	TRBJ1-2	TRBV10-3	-	CAISGTTDGYTF	TGTGCCATCAGTGGGACAACCGATGGCTACACCTTC
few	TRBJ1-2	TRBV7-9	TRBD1	CASSNPTGNYGYTF	TGTGCCAGCAGCAACCCGACAGGGAACTATGGCTACACCTTC
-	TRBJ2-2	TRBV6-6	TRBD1	CASSPQGADTGELFF	TGTGCCAGCAGTCCACAGGGGGCCGACACCGGGGAGCTGTTTTTT
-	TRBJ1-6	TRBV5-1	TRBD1	CASSLTGGNSPLHF	TGCGCCAGCAGCTTGACAGGGGGCAATTCACCCCTCCACTTT
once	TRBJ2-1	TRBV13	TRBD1	CASSVQGASNEQFF	TGTGCCAGCAGCGTACAGGGGGCCTCAAATGAGCAGTTCTTC
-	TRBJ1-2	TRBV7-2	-	CASSVRDGYTF	TGTGCCAGCAGCGTCCGGGATGGCTACACCTTC
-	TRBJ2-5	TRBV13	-	CASSLDGDGVGTQYF	TGTGCCAGCAGCTTAGACGGTGACGGGGTGGGGACCCAGTACTTC
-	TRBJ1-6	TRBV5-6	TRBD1	CASSPSGTGGFSPLHF	TGTGCCAGCAGCCCCTCCGGGACAGGGGGTTTTTCACCCCTCCACTTT
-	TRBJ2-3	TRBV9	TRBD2	CASSAAGGYTDTQYF	TGTGCCAGCAGCGCAGCGGGGGGCTACACAGATACGCAGTATTTT
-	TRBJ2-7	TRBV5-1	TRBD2	CASSSSGSSYEQYF	TGCGCCAGCAGCTCTAGCGGGAGCTCCTACGAGCAGTACTTC
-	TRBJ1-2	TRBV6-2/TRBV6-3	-	CASSYQGTYGYTF	TGTGCCAGCAGTTACCAGGGGACCTATGGCTACACCTTC
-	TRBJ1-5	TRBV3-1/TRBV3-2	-	CASGQYSNQPQHF	TGTGCCAGTGGACAGTATAGCAATCAGCCCCAGCATTTT
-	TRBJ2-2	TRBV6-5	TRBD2	CASRLTSANTGELFF	TGTGCCAGCAGATTGACTAGCGCGAACACCGGGGAGCTGTTTTTT
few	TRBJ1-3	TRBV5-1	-	CASSPLGKNSGNTIYF	TGCGCCAGCAGCCCTCTAGGAAAGAACTCTGGAAACACCATATATTTT
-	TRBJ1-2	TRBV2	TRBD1	CASSLGTGVIYGYTF	TGTGCCAGCAGTCTCGGGACAGGGGTGATATATGGCTACACCTTC
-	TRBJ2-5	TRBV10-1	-	CASSGARGTQETQYF	TGCGCCAGCAGTGGGGCTCGGGGGACTCAAGAGACCCAGTACTTC
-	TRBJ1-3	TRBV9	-	CASSVDLWASSGNTIYF	TGTGCCAGCAGCGTAGACCTTTGGGCCAGCTCTGGAAACACCATATATTTT
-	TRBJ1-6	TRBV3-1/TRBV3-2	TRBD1	CASSQGVQAGTDNSPLHF	TGTGCCAGCAGCCAAGGGGTGCAGGCCGGGACAGATAATTCACCCCTCCACTTT
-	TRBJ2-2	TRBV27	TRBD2	CASSLTRTSGVGELFF	TGTGCCAGCAGTTTAACGCGGACTAGCGGGGTCGGGGAGCTGTTTTTT
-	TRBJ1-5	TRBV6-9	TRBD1	CASSHDRVPLRNQPQHF	TGTGCCAGCAGCCACGACAGGGTACCCTTGAGGAATCAGCCCCAGCATTTT
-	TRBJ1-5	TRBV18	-	CASSPLGRGHYSNQPQHF	TGTGCCAGCTCACCCCTGGGGCGCGGCCATTATAGCAATCAGCCCCAGCATTTT
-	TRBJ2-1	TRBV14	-	CASSPNHNEQFF	TGTGCCAGCAGCCCTAATCACAATGAGCAGTTCTTC
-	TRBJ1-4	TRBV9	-	CASSVGLGSMPNAELAKEKLFF	TGTGCCAGCAGCGTAGGTCTGGGGTCAATGCCCAACGCCGAGCTAGCAAAAGAAAAACTGTTTTTT
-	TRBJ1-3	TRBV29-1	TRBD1	CSVLDRGLGNTIYF	TGCAGCGTCCTAGACAGGGGCCTCGGAAACACCATATATTTT
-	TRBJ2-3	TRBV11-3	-	CASSRGVGTQYF	TGTGCCAGCAGCCGGGGTGTAGGTACGCAGTATTTT
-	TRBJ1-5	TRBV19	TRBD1	CASRLGTGGQPQHF	TGTGCCAGTAGGTTAGGGACAGGGGGTCAGCCCCAGCATTTT
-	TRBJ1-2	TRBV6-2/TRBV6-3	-	CASSSDRNYGYTF	TGTGCCAGCAGCTCTGACAGGAACTATGGCTACACCTTC
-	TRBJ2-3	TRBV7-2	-	CASSPGVWRSTDTQYF	TGTGCCAGCAGCCCTGGTGTTTGGCGGAGCACAGATACGCAGTATTTT
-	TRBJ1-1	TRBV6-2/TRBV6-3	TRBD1	CASSSLGQGNTEAFF	TGTGCCAGCAGTTCCCTCGGACAGGGCAACACTGAAGCTTTCTTT
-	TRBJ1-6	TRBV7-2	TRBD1	CASSFFTGVGSPLHF	TGTGCCAGCAGCTTTTTTACAGGGGTAGGTTCACCCCTCCACTTT
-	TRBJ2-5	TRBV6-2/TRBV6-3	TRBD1	CASSPGTGPGETQYF	TGTGCCAGCAGTCCGGGGACAGGGCCCGGAGAGACCCAGTACTTC
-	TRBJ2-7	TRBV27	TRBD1	CANPGGQGFDEQYF	TGTGCCAACCCCGGAGGACAGGGTTTCGACGAGCAGTACTTC
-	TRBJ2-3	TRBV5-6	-	CASSLEGGSTDTQYF	TGTGCCAGCAGCTTGGAAGGGGGAAGCACAGATACGCAGTATTTT
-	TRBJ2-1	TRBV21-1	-	CASSKERLAGGRPYNEQFF	TGTGCCAGCAGCAAAGAGAGACTAGCGGGAGGAAGACCCTACAATGAGCAGTTCTTC
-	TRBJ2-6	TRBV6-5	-	CASRPGSGANVLTF	TGTGCCAGCCGTCCCGGCTCTGGGGCCAACGTCCTGACTTTC
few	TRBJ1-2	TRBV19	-	CASSIGNRVGGYTF	TGTGCCAGTAGTATAGGCAACAGAGTCGGCGGCTACACCTTC
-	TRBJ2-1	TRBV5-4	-	CASSLEGFYNEQFF	TGTGCCAGCAGCTTGGAGGGGTTCTACAATGAGCAGTTCTTC
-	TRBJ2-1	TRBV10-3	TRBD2	CAMVAGGFSSYNEQFF	TGTGCCATGGTAGCGGGGGGCTTCTCCTCCTACAATGAGCAGTTCTTC
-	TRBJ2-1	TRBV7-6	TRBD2	CASSLRSGARNNEQFF	TGTGCCAGCAGCTTACGGAGCGGGGCCAGGAACAATGAGCAGTTCTTC
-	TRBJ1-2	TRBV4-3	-	CASSQDDYYYGYTF	TGCGCCAGCAGCCAAGATGACTACTACTATGGCTACACCTTC